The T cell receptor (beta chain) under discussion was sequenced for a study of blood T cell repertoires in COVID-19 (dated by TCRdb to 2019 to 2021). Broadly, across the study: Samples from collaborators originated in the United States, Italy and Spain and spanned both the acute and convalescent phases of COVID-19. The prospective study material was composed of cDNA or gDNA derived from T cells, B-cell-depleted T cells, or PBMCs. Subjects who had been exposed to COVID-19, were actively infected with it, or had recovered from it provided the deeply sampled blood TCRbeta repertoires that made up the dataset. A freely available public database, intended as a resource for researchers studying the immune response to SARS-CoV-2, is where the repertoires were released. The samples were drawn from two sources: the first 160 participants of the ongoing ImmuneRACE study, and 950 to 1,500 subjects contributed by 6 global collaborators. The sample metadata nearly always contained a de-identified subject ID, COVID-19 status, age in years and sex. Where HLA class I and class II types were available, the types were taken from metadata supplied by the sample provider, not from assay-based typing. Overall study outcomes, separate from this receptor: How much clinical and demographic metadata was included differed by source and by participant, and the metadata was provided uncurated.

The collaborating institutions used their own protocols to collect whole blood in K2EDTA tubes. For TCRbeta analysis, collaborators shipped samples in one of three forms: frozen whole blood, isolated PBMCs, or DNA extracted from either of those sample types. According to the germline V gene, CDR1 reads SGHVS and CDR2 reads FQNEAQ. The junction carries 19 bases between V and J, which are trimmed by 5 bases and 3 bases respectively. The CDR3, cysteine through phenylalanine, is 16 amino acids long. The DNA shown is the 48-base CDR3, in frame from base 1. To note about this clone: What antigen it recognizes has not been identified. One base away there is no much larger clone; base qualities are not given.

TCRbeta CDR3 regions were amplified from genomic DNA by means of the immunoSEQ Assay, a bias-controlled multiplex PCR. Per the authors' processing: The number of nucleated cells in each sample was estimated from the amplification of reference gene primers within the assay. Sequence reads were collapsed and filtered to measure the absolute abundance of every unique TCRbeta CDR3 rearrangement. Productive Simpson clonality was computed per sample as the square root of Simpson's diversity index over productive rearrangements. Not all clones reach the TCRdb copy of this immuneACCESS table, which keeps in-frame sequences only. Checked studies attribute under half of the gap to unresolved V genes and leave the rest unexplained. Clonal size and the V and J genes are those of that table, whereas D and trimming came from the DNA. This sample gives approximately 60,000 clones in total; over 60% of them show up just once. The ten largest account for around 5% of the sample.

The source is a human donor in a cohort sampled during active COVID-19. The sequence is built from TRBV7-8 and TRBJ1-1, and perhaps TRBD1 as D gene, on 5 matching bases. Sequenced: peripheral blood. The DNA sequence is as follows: TGTGCCAGCAGCGGGGCAGTGGGGCTGTTGGACACTGAAGCTTTCTTT. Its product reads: CASSGAVGLLDTEAFF. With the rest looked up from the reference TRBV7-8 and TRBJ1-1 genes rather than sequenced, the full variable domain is GAGVSQSPRYKVAKRGQDVALRCDPISGHVSLFWYQQALGQGPEFLTYFQNEAQLDKSGLPSDRFFAERPEGSVSTLKIQRTQQEDSAVYLCASSGAVGLLDTEAFFGQGTRLTVV.